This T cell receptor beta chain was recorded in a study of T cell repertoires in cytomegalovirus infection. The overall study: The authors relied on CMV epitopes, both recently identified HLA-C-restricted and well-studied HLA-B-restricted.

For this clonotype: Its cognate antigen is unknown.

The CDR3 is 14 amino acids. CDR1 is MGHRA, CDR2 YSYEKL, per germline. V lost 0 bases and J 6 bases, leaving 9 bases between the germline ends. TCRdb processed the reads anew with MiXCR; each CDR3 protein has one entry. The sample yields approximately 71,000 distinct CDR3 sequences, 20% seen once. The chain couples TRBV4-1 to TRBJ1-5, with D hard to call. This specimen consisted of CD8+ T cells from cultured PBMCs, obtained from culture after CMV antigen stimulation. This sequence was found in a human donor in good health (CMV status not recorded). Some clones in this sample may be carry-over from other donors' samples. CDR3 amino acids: CASSQDAHGQPQHF. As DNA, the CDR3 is TGCGCCAGCAGCCAAGATGCCCACGGTCAGCCCCAGCATTTT.